A single sample gave rise to the 29 T cell receptor beta chains below, sequenced in a study of T cell responses to AZD1222 COVID-19 vaccine. Assay used: immunoSEQ multiplex PCR; TCRdb lists only in-frame clones, some missing. The sample carries more than 150,000 clones, more than 80% recorded once. Sequencing was performed on peripheral blood, taken on day 0 of AZD1222 vaccination. All receptors derive from an adult in good health.

The rearrangement uses TRBV6-2 or TRBV6-3 and TRBJ2-2; 8 bases line up with TRBD1. The V segment lost 6 bases and the J segment 4 bases; nucleotides outside the gene matches: 10. The CDR3 has 16 amino acids. From germline, CDR1 is MNHEY and CDR2 SVGEGT. CDR3 loop: CASSPGQGLGTGELFF. The CDR3 region has the DNA TGTGCCAGCAGCCCCGGACAGGGACTGGGCACCGGGGAGCTGTTTTTT.

The V and J genes are TRBV3-1 (or the pseudogene TRBV3-2) and TRBJ1-5, with D maybe TRBD1 (6 bases). Germline V CDR1 and CDR2: LGHDT, YNNKEL (reference sequence). V dropped 0 bases and J dropped 3 bases, with 9 bases sitting between them. This CDR3 has 15 residues. CDR3 sequence (DNA): TGTGCCAGCAGCCAAGATCAGGGGAACAATCAGCCCCAGCATTTT. Amino acids: CASSQDQGNNQPQHF.

The V call is TRBV19, the J call TRBJ2-3; no definite D call. Germline lookup yields CDR1 LNHDA and CDR2 SQIVND (reference sequence). The V end lost 1 base, the J end lost 4 bases, and 6 bases lay between the germline ends. The CDR3 is made up of 13 amino acids. The CDR3 nucleotides are TGTGCCAGTAGTATAGGAGGCGCAGATACGCAGTATTTT. Translating gives CASSIGGADTQYF.

This chain joins TRBV18 and TRBJ1-6; tentative D call: TRBD1 (5 bases). The CDR3 has 16 amino acids. Germline V gene data show CDR1 as KGHSH and CDR2 as LQKENI. The V gene lost 6 bases and the J gene lost 9 bases, with 21 bases spanning the gap. The CDR3, as DNA: TGTGCCAGCTCCCTTAGTATGGGGGGATTAAGTTCACCCCTCCACTTT. It translates to CASSLSMGGLSSPLHF.

The CDR3 reads CASSLVVRADYGYTF. The CDR3 DNA reads as TGTGCCAGCAGCTTAGTCGTGCGGGCGGACTATGGCTACACCTTC. The rearrangement uses TRBV7-9 and TRBJ1-2; D gene unclear. The CDR3 sequence is 15 residues long. Per the germline V gene, CDR1 is SEHNR and CDR2 is FQNEAQ (reference sequence). Trimming took 1 base from V and 3 from J, leaving 12 bases between them.

DNA of the CDR3: TGTGCCAGCAGCTTGGGAGCGACAGGGAAATCCTACGAGCAGTACTTC. Translation gives CASSLGATGKSYEQYF. The V and J genes are TRBV5-4 and TRBJ2-7; TRBD1 matches at 7 bases. The germline V gene has CDR1 SGHNT and CDR2 YYREEE (reference sequence). V gave up 0 bases and J gave up 1 base; unmatched junction bases: 7. This CDR3 contains 16 residues.

This clone has just a few counts. The V and J genes are TRBV6-6 and TRBJ2-5; 11 bases line up with TRBD1. V gave up 4 bases and J gave up 2 bases; unmatched junction bases: 3. Germline CDR1 is MNHNY and CDR2 is SVGAGI (reference sequence). This CDR3 is built from 15 residues. The CDR3 spells CASSSRDRGQETQYF. The CDR3 region has the DNA TGTGCCAGCAGTTCCCGGGACAGGGGGCAAGAGACCCAGTACTTC.

The V call is TRBV5-4, the J call TRBJ2-6; maybe TRBD2 (5 bases). The germline V gene encodes CDR1 SGHNT and CDR2 YYREEE (reference sequence). This CDR3 region has 16 residues. The germline V and J ends were trimmed by 4 bases and 1 base, with 12 bases remaining between them. Here the CDR3 DNA reads TGTGCCAGCAGCGCACCGGGGAGTTCTGGGGCCAACGTCCTGACTTTC. The encoded protein is CASSAPGSSGANVLTF. The full variable domain, completed using reference TRBV5-4 and TRBJ2-6, is ETGVTQSPTHLIKTRGQQVTLRCSSQSGHNTVSWYQQALGQGPQFIFQYYREEENGRGNFPPRFSGLQFPNYSSELNVNALELDDSALYLCASSAPGSSGANVLTFGAGSRLTVL.

The chain employs TRBV6-2 or TRBV6-3 and TRBJ2-1; the D gene is possibly TRBD2 (6 bases). CDR3 size: 15 residues. Germline lookup yields CDR1 MNHEY and CDR2 SVGEGT. V dropped 0 bases and J dropped 9 bases, with 15 bases sitting between them. The CDR3 DNA sequence: TGTGCCAGCAGTTACTCAGTCGGGAGCCGGGTTGAGCAGTTCTTC. It yields the protein CASSYSVGSRVEQFF.

The CDR3: CASSLGTNTDTQYF. CDR3 nucleotides: TGCGCCAGCAGCTTGGGCACAAACACAGATACGCAGTATTTT. The chain carries TRBV5-1 and TRBJ2-3; D is uncertain. V lost 0 bases and J lost 2, with 7 bases in between. This CDR3 is built from 14 residues. CDR1 SGHRS and CDR2 YFSETQ come from the germline V gene.

V usage is TRBV3-1 (or the pseudogene TRBV3-2) and J usage is TRBJ1-5; D may be TRBD1 (5 bases). Trimming pared 0 bases from V and 4 bases from J, leaving 10 bases between. The CDR3 is 15 amino acids. The V gene's germline CDR1 is LGHDT and CDR2 YNNKEL (reference sequence). The CDR3 loop reads CASSQEGQGNQPQHF. The CDR3 nucleotides are TGTGCCAGCAGCCAAGAAGGGCAGGGTAATCAGCCCCAGCATTTT.

Only one count was recorded for this clone. This sequence joins TRBV6-2 or TRBV6-3 and TRBJ2-3; D possibly corresponds to TRBD1 (6 bases). The germline CDR1 and CDR2 sequences are MNHEY and SVGEGT. Trimming removed 6 bases at V and 2 bases at J, with 15 bases between. This CDR3 is 15 amino acids long. The CDR3, as DNA: TGTGCCAGCAGCTCCGGCAGGGGTCACACAGATACGCAGTATTTT. Protein: CASSSGRGHTDTQYF.

The chain combines TRBV29-1 with TRBJ1-1; unclear D gene. Germline V gives CDR1 SQVTM, CDR2 ANQGSEA. Trimming removed 3 bases from V and 4 bases from J, with 12 bases in between. CDR3 length: 13 amino acids. DNA of the CDR3: TGCAGCGTTGAGGTAACGGAGGGCACTGAAGCTTTCTTT. Its translation is CSVEVTEGTEAFF.

The chain employs TRBV5-1 and TRBJ2-7; 7 nucleotides line up with TRBD1. The CDR3 loop spans 14 amino acids. Germline CDR1 is SGHRS and CDR2 is YFSETQ. Germline trimming cut 2 bases from V and 0 bases from J; bases unmatched to any gene: 2. The DNA of the CDR3 is TGCGCCAGCAGCTTCTGGGACAGCTCCTACGAGCAGTACTTC. Translation: CASSFWDSSYEQYF.

The chain couples TRBV5-4 to TRBJ1-2, with D possibly matching TRBD1 (5 bases). Trimming took 4 bases from V and 1 from J, leaving 11 bases between them. The CDR3 covers 14 residues. Germline CDR1 is SGHNT and CDR2 is YYREEE (reference sequence). The CDR3 nucleotides read TGTGCCAGCAGCCTCGGGGGGGATAACTATGGCTACACCTTC. Protein sequence: CASSLGGDNYGYTF.

The V and J genes are TRBV12-2 and TRBJ2-7; the D call in the table, TRBD2, was not verified against the DNA. TRBV12-2 is termed a pseudogene. This CDR3 has 20 amino acids. The CDR3 DNA sequence: TGTGCAAGTCGCTTAGCGTTGGGTAGCGGGGGGAACAACGTCCGGAACGAGCAGTACTTC. It is translated as CASRLALGSGGNNVRNEQYF.

J is TRBJ1-5 and V is TRBV7-6, with 7 bases fitting TRBD1. Germline V gene lookup returns CDR1 SGHVS and CDR2 FNYEAQ. J gave up 3 bases and V 0 bases, and 2 bases lay outside the gene matches. The CDR3 has 15 residues. This CDR3 reads CASSLARGFNQPQHF. The CDR3, as DNA: TGTGCCAGCAGCTTAGCCAGGGGGTTCAATCAGCCCCAGCATTTT.

The rearrangement links TRBV25-1 to TRBJ1-1; the match to TRBD1 covers 9 bases. Trimming cost V 2 bases and J 4 bases; bases outside gene matches: 5. CDR1 is MGHDK and CDR2 is SYGVNS in the germline V gene. The CDR3 consists of 15 residues. CDR3 nucleotide sequence: TGTGCCAGCAGTGAAAAAGGGACAGGGAGCACTGAAGCTTTCTTT. Amino acid sequence: CASSEKGTGSTEAFF.

The chain uses TRBV28 and TRBJ2-7, with unresolved D. V was cut by 8 bases and J by 3 bases, with 17 bases left in between. Germline CDR1 reads MDHEN; CDR2 reads SYDVKM. The CDR3 has 14 amino acids. For the CDR3, the DNA is TGTGCCAGCCGTTCTCCGGACCGAGTCTACGAGCAGTACTTC. Residues: CASRSPDRVYEQYF.

This chain joins TRBV4-3 and TRBJ1-3; D may be TRBD1 (6 bases). CDR3 length: 15 amino acids. Germline V gene data show CDR1 as LGHNA and CDR2 as YSLEER. V lost 3 bases, J lost 0 bases, and 9 bases lay in between. CDR3 loop: CASSQVGGSGNTIYF. In nucleotides, the CDR3 is TGCGCCAGCAGCCAGGTAGGGGGCTCTGGAAACACCATATATTTT.

The chain has TRBV2 and TRBJ2-7, with 9 bases fitting TRBD1. From germline, CDR1 is SNHLY and CDR2 FYNNEI. The CDR3 length is 15 residues. J gave up 1 base and V 6 bases, and 7 bases lay outside the gene matches. The CDR3 here is CASSLNRGPSYEQYF. The CDR3 DNA follows: TGTGCCAGCAGCCTAAACAGGGGGCCGTCCTACGAGCAGTACTTC. The full variable domain, rest sourced from reference TRBV2 and TRBJ2-7, is EPEVTQTPSHQVTQMGQEVILRCVPISNHLYFYWYRQILGQKVEFLVSFYNNEISEKSEIFDDQFSVERPDGSNFTLKIRSTKLEDSAMYFCASSLNRGPSYEQYFGPGTRLTVT.

V usage is TRBV29-1 and J usage is TRBJ1-2, with 7 bases that match TRBD1. CDR1 and CDR2 (germline): SQVTM, ANQGSEA. The CDR3 totals 13 residues. Trimming at V came to 7 bases and at J to 3 bases, leaving 8 bases not matched to a gene. The CDR3 sequence is CSEGQAGDYGYTF. CDR3 bases: TGCAGCGAAGGACAGGCTGGTGACTATGGCTACACCTTC. Full variable domain (missing parts from reference TRBV29-1 and TRBJ1-2): SAVISQKPSRDICQRGTSLTIQCQVDSQVTMMFWYRQQPGQSLTLIATANQGSEATYESGFVIDKFPISRPNLTFSTLTVSNMSPEDSSIYLCSEGQAGDYGYTFGSGTRLTVV.

This CDR3 reads CATSRTGGYSNQPQHF. The CDR3 bases are TGTGCCACCAGCAGGACAGGGGGCTATAGCAATCAGCCCCAGCATTTT. This sequence joins TRBV15 and TRBJ1-5; 10 bases fit TRBD1. Trimming took 3 bases from V and 0 from J; bases not matched to a gene: 2. This CDR3 has 16 residues. Germline V gives CDR1 LNHNV, CDR2 YYDKDF (reference sequence).

The chain employs TRBV5-1 and TRBJ1-1; D remains unclear. The CDR3 contains 17 residues. Per germline, CDR1 SGHRS and CDR2 YFSETQ. V was pared by 1 base and J by 1 base, with 17 bases between. In DNA form, the CDR3 reads TGCGCCAGCAGCTTGTATGGCGCCTCCGTTACGAACACTGAAGCTTTCTTT. It encodes CASSLYGASVTNTEAFF.

This clone has only one observation. The rearrangement links TRBV7-2 to TRBJ1-2; unclear D gene. V lost 2 bases, J lost 2 bases, and 9 bases lay in between. From germline, CDR1 is SGHTA and CDR2 FQGNSA. The length of the CDR3 is 14 residues. CDR3 sequence (DNA): TGTGCCAGCAGCTTAAGTTACGTAAACTATGGCTACACCTTC. This encodes CASSLSYVNYGYTF.

The V and J genes are TRBV7-8 and TRBJ1-6; the match to TRBD1 covers 9 bases. This CDR3 region has 17 residues. Losses at the gene ends were 0 bases for V and 5 bases for J; bases not matched to a gene: 5. The germline gives CDR1 SGHVS, CDR2 FQNEAQ. CDR3 bases: TGTGCCAGCAGCTTAGCCTTCGGGACAGGGAATAATTCACCCCTCCACTTT. Amino acids: CASSLAFGTGNNSPLHF.

This clone was seen just once. This rearrangement joins TRBV24-1 to TRBJ2-2, with 7 bases matching TRBD1. Germline CDR1 and CDR2: KGHDR and SFDVKD. V shed 6 bases and J 2 bases; nucleotides not matched to a gene: 8. The CDR3 totals 16 residues. The CDR3 here is CATSSRTGFNTGELFF. Written as DNA, the CDR3 is TGTGCCACCAGTTCCCGGACAGGCTTTAACACCGGGGAGCTGTTTTTT.

This chain connects TRBV24-1 to TRBJ2-5, with 7 bases lining up with TRBD1. V was pared by 5 bases and J by 9 bases, with 5 bases of the junction left unmatched. The CDR3 is 12 residues long. Germline values: CDR1 KGHDR, CDR2 SFDVKD. The chain's CDR3 is CATSVTGAAQYF. CDR3 sequence (DNA): TGTGCCACCAGTGTTACAGGGGCGGCCCAGTACTTC.

The gene calls are TRBV10-3 and TRBJ2-7; 7 nucleotides line up with TRBD2. This CDR3 comprises 17 residues. Germline loops: CDR1 ENHRY, CDR2 SYGVKD. Trimming took 4 bases from V and 1 from J; bases not matched to a gene: 13. CDR3 bases: TGTGCCATCAGTGCGGGTCTTACCGGGACTAAATCCTACGAGCAGTACTTC. This gives the protein CAISAGLTGTKSYEQYF.